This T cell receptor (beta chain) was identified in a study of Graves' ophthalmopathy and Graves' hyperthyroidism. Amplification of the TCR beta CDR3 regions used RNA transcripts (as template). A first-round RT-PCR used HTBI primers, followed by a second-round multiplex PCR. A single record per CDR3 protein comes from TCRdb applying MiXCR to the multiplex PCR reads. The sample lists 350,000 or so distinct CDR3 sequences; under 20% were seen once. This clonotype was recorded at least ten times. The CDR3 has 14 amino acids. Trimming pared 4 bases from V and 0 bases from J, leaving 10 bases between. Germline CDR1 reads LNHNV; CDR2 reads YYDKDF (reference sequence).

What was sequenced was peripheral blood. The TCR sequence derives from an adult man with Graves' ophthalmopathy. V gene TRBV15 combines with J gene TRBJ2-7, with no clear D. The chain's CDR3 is CATSTSVSSYEQYF. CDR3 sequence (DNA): TGTGCCACCAGCACGAGCGTGAGCTCCTACGAGCAGTACTTC.